The T cell receptor (beta chain) under discussion was sequenced for a study of blood T cells in healthy people across ages. Study observations and caveats: Bulk PBMC profiling left naive and antigen-experienced comparisons inconclusive. A roughly linear age-dependent decrease characterized TCR beta diversity per million T cells.

This clonotype showed up just a few times. Its specificity is not known. The second PCR ran roughly 6 to 11 cycles with a sample-barcoded 5' primer and J-beta primers. All cDNA molecules were each tagged by a template-switch adaptor with 12 random nucleotides. TCRdb fed the 5' RACE reads into MiXCR, producing one record per CDR3 protein. The sample consists of about 1.5 million distinct CDR3 sequences, roughly two fifths of them appearing once. The CDR3 spans 14 residues. Per germline, CDR1 SNHLY and CDR2 FYNNEI. Trimming left V 1 base short and J 2 bases short, with 9 bases between. This clonotype originated in a woman aged 18-29 years in good health. Sequencing used blood. The chain joins TRBV2 to TRBJ2-7; D is unresolved. CDR3 nucleotides: TGTGCCAGCAGTGAAGATCGGTATACCTACGAGCAGTACTTC. Translated, it gives CASSEDRYTYEQYF. Together with reference TRBV2 and TRBJ2-7, the CDR3 gives the full variable domain: EPEVTQTPSHQVTQMGQEVILRCVPISNHLYFYWYRQILGQKVEFLVSFYNNEISEKSEIFDDQFSVERPDGSNFTLKIRSTKLEDSAMYFCASSEDRYTYEQYFGPGTRLTVT.